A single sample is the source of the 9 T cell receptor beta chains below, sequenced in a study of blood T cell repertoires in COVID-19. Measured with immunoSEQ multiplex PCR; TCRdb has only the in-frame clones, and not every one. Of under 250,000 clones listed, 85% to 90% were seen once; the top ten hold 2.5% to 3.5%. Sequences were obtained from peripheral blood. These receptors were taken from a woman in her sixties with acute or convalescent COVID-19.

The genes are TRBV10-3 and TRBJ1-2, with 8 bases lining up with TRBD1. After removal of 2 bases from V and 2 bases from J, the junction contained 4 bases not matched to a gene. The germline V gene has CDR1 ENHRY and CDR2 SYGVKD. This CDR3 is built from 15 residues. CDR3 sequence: CAISEDRGGNYGYTF. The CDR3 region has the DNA TGTGCCATCAGTGAGGACAGGGGAGGAAACTATGGCTACACCTTC.

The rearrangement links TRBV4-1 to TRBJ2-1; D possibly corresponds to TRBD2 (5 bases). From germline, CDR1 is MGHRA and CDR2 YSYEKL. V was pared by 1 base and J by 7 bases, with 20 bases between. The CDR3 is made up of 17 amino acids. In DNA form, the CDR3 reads TGCGCCAGCAGCCAAGCCCCGGACTCGAGTTCTGGGAATGAGCAGTTCTTC. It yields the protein CASSQAPDSSSGNEQFF.

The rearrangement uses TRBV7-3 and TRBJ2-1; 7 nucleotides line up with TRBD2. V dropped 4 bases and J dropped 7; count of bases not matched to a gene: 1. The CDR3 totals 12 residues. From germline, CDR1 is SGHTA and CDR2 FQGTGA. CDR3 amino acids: CASSSLANEQFF. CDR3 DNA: TGTGCCAGCAGCTCACTAGCGAATGAGCAGTTCTTC.

The CDR3 reads CASSLLTGSYGYTF. The CDR3 bases are TGCGCCAGCAGCTTGTTGACAGGATCCTATGGCTACACCTTC. The chain carries TRBV5-1 and TRBJ1-2; tentative D call: TRBD1 (6 bases). This CDR3 is 14 amino acids long. Looked up from germline, CDR1 is SGHRS and CDR2 is YFSETQ. Trimming left V 1 base short and J 4 bases short, with 11 bases between.

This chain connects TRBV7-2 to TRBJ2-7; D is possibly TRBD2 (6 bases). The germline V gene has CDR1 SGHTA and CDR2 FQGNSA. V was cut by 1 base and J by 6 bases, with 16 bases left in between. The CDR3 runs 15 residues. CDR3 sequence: CASSLGRGRILEQYF. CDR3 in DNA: TGTGCCAGCAGCTTAGGACGGGGGAGAATCCTCGAGCAGTACTTC.

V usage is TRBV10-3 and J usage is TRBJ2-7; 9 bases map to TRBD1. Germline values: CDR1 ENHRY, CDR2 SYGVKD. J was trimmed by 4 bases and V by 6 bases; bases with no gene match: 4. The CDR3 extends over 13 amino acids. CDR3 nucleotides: TGTGCCATCAGGGTTGGACAGGGGTACGAGCAGTACTTC. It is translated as CAIRVGQGYEQYF.

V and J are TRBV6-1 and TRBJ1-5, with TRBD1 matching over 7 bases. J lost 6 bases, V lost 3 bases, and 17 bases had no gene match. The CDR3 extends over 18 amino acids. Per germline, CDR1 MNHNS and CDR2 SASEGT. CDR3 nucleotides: TGTGCCAGCAGTGACCCGGACAGGAGCCTATTTAATTTTCAGCCCCAGCATTTT. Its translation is CASSDPDRSLFNFQPQHF.

CDR3 in DNA: TGTGCCAGCAGTCGACAGGGGGGATCCTACGAGCAGTACTTC. Translated: CASSRQGGSYEQYF. The genes are TRBV6-5 and TRBJ2-7, with 9 bases identical to TRBD1. The germline V gene has CDR1 MNHEY and CDR2 SVGAGI. CDR3 length equals 14 residues. V gave up 5 bases and J gave up 1 base; unmatched junction bases: 3.

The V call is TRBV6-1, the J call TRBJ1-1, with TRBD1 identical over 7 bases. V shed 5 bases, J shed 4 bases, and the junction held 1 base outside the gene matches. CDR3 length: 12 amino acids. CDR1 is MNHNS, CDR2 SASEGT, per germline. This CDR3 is CASSNRGTEAFF. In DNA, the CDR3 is TGTGCCAGCAGTAACAGGGGCACTGAAGCTTTCTTT.